The 20 T cell receptor beta chains listed next were all sequenced from one sample in a study of T cell repertoires in cytomegalovirus infection. TCRdb reanalysed the reads using MiXCR and keeps one entry per CDR3 protein. Seen here are some 500,000 distinct CDR3 sequences, more than 30% observed once, and the top ten hold roughly 15%. Their cognate antigens are unknown. The specimen was cultured PBMCs, collected from culture after CMV antigen stimulation. The receptor set was obtained from a human donor in good health (CMV status not recorded). Some clones in this sample may be carry-over from other donors' samples.

The rearrangement joins TRBV6-5 to TRBJ1-5; a possible D gene is TRBD1 (6 bases). The CDR3 is 16 residues long. V lost 5 bases and J 4 bases, leaving 18 bases between the germline ends. Germline V lookup: CDR1 MNHEY, CDR2 SVGAGI. This CDR3 reads CASSSMTGARNQPQHF. CDR3 coding DNA: TGTGCCAGCAGTAGCATGACGGGGGCCCGTAATCAGCCCCAGCATTTT.

This clonotype has at least ten counts. The chain links TRBV7-2 to TRBJ1-2; D is perhaps TRBD1 (6 bases). This CDR3 spans 15 amino acids. Germline CDR1 and CDR2: SGHTA and FQGNSA. V lost 5 bases, J lost 1 base, and 14 bases lay in between. CDR3 loop: CASSPEPRGNYGYTF. The CDR3 region has the DNA TGTGCCAGCAGCCCTGAACCCAGGGGTAACTATGGCTACACCTTC. Using reference TRBV7-2 and TRBJ1-2 for the parts outside the CDR3, the full variable domain is GAGVSQSPSNKVTEKGKDVELRCDPISGHTALYWYRQSLGQGLEFLIYFQGNSAPDKSGLPSDRFSAERTGGSVSTLTIQRTQQEDSAVYLCASSPEPRGNYGYTFGSGTRLTVV.

This clonotype has a handful of counts. The chain joins TRBV20-1 to TRBJ2-5; TRBD2 is a possible D gene (5 bases). V lost 6 bases to trimming and J lost 1 base, with 15 bases between them. This CDR3 contains 14 residues. Germline lookup yields CDR1 DFQATT and CDR2 SNEGSKA (reference sequence). CDR3 sequence reads: CSATRAAFQETQYF. CDR3 in DNA: TGCAGTGCAACTAGAGCGGCCTTCCAAGAGACCCAGTACTTC.

This clonotype came up a few times. The chain is built from TRBV19 and TRBJ1-4; 7 nucleotides match TRBD1. V gave up 5 bases and J gave up 4 bases; unmatched junction bases: 16. Germline lookup yields CDR1 LNHDA and CDR2 SQIVND (reference sequence). The CDR3 is 18 residues long. Written as DNA, the CDR3 is TGTGCCAGTAGTGCCGGACCCCTGGGGACAGCCCGTAATGAAAAACTGTTTTTT. It is translated as CASSAGPLGTARNEKLFF.

This chain links TRBV7-3 with TRBJ2-3; 13 bases align to TRBD2. The CDR3 loop spans 17 amino acids. Germline CDR1 SGHTA, CDR2 FQGTGA. V gave up 5 bases and J gave up 3 bases; unmatched junction bases: 8. The CDR3 sequence is CASSPGLAGEGTDTQYF. The CDR3 DNA reads as TGTGCCAGCAGCCCCGGACTAGCGGGAGAAGGGACAGATACGCAGTATTTT.

The chain couples TRBV5-4 to TRBJ2-5; 11 positions match TRBD2. This CDR3 contains 17 residues. The germline CDR1 and CDR2 sequences are SGHNT and YYREEE (reference sequence). V gave up 0 bases and J gave up 5 bases; unmatched junction bases: 9. Here the CDR3 reads CASSLGLAGLVAETQYF. The DNA of the CDR3 is TGTGCCAGCAGCTTGGGACTAGCGGGACTTGTGGCTGAGACCCAGTACTTC. The entire variable domain, with the rest obtained from reference TRBV5-4 and TRBJ2-5, is as follows: ETGVTQSPTHLIKTRGQQVTLRCSSQSGHNTVSWYQQALGQGPQFIFQYYREEENGRGNFPPRFSGLQFPNYSSELNVNALELDDSALYLCASSLGLAGLVAETQYFGPGTRLLVL.

This chain uses TRBV6-6 with TRBJ2-1, with a tentative D call TRBD1 (6 bases). V was cut by 2 bases and J by 9 bases, with 20 bases left in between. Germline assignment: CDR1 MNHNY and CDR2 SVGAGI (reference sequence). The CDR3 runs 16 residues. The CDR3 region has the DNA TGTGCCAGCAGTTACGGGTCGGGCAGGGGCCCGGGTGAGCAGTTCTTC. Protein: CASSYGSGRGPGEQFF.

The rearrangement joins TRBV7-6 to TRBJ2-3; D is possibly TRBD2 (6 bases). V lost 2 bases and J 2 bases, leaving 14 bases between the germline ends. Germline V gives CDR1 SGHVS, CDR2 FNYEAQ. The CDR3 consists of 16 residues. The CDR3 DNA follows: TGTGCCAGCAGCTTAATCGGGACTGAGCACACAGATACGCAGTATTTT. The encoded protein is CASSLIGTEHTDTQYF.

The table lists this clonotype with a count of one. The V gene is TRBV10-3, the J gene TRBJ2-5; no reliable D call. The V gene's germline CDR1 is ENHRY and CDR2 SYGVKD. The CDR3 is 10 residues long. V shed 7 bases and J shed 5 bases, with 5 bases lying between them. The CDR3 nucleotides read TGTGCCATCACCCAGGAGACCCAGTACTTC. As protein: CAITQETQYF.

The rearrangement joins TRBV11-3 to TRBJ2-1; unclear D gene. The CDR3 covers 14 residues. Trimming stripped 0 bases from V and 7 bases from J, with 10 bases between. CDR1 is SGHNT and CDR2 is YENEEA in the germline V gene. CDR3 nucleotides: TGTGCCAGCAGCTTAGATCAGGCAGTGAATGAGCAGTTCTTC. Amino acids: CASSLDQAVNEQFF.

This chain joins TRBV29-1 and TRBJ2-5, with TRBD2 identical over 8 bases. V shed 7 bases and J 2 bases; nucleotides not matched to a gene: 12. This CDR3 is 15 amino acids long. Looked up from germline, CDR1 is SQVTM and CDR2 is ANQGSEA. In nucleotides, the CDR3 is TGCAGCGCCCCCCCCCCTAGCGGGCCACAAGAGACCCAGTACTTC. This encodes CSAPPPSGPQETQYF.

This clonotype was seen at least ten times. The V and J genes are TRBV11-1 and TRBJ2-1; TRBD2 agrees at 8 bases. V shed 5 bases and J 7 bases; nucleotides not matched to a gene: 10. The CDR3 loop spans 15 amino acids. Germline V lookup: CDR1 SGHAT, CDR2 FQDESV (reference sequence). The CDR3 nucleotides read TGTGCCAGCAGCCCCTTTGTTAGCGGGATAAATGAGCAGTTCTTC. Its protein is CASSPFVSGINEQFF.

The chain couples TRBV7-6 to TRBJ2-7, with D perhaps matching TRBD2 (6 bases). Germline lookup yields CDR1 SGHVS and CDR2 FNYEAQ. The CDR3 contains 13 residues. V gave up 2 bases and J gave up 7 bases, with 12 bases separating them. CDR3 DNA sequence: TGTGCCAGCAGCTTATACGCGGGATTAGAGCAGTACGTC. It encodes CASSLYAGLEQYV.

In regard to this clonotype: No conserved phenylalanine or tryptophan ends this CDR3, so it is likely a read error. The chain employs TRBV4-1 and TRBJ2-5; tentative D call: TRBD2 (7 bases). The CDR3 is 15 residues long. V was cut by 0 bases and J by 4 bases, with 12 bases left in between. Germline loops: CDR1 MGHRA, CDR2 YSYEKL. The CDR3 coding sequence is TGCGCCAGCAGCCAAGATGGGGGGGCGGGAGAGACCCAGTACTCC. It encodes CASSQDGGAGETQYS.

This sequence joins TRBV27 and TRBJ2-7; tentative D call: TRBD1 (5 bases). The CDR3 covers 15 residues. The germline V gene has CDR1 MNHEY and CDR2 SMNVEV (reference sequence). The germline V and J ends were trimmed by 5 bases and 3 bases, with 17 bases remaining between them. Here the CDR3 reads CASSRSRDRIYEQYF. Here the CDR3 DNA reads TGTGCCAGCAGTCGGAGCAGAGACAGAATCTACGAGCAGTACTTC.

This chain links TRBV12-5 with TRBJ2-2; possible D gene TRBD2, 5 bases. CDR3 length: 14 amino acids. CDR1 and CDR2 (germline): LGHNT, FRNRAP. V shed 1 base and J shed 9 bases, with 12 bases lying between them. CDR3 DNA sequence: TGTGCTAGTGGTTTGGACGTGGGGAGCCGGGAGCTGTTTTTT. Its translation: CASGLDVGSRELFF.

This clonotype was picked up a small number of times. V and J are TRBV12-3 or TRBV12-4 and TRBJ2-4; 10 bases align to TRBD2. The CDR3 consists of 16 residues. With 10 bases clipped from V and 3 bases from J, the junction kept 12 bases outside the gene matches. As DNA, the CDR3 is TGTGCCATACCTACTAGCGGGATAATAGTCAAAAACATTCAGTACTTC. Amino acids: CAIPTSGIIVKNIQYF.

The chain combines TRBV7-8 with TRBJ2-1, with a tentative D call TRBD2 (5 bases). The V and J ends lost 6 bases and 4 bases respectively, with 19 bases between them. This CDR3 has 16 residues. CDR1 and CDR2 (germline): SGHVS, FQNEAQ. The DNA for the CDR3 is TGTGCCAGCAGATCACGTAGCGCCGGCGTTTACAATGAGCAGTTCTTC. It specifies CASRSRSAGVYNEQFF.

The rearrangement joins TRBV27 to TRBJ2-3; tentatively, D is TRBD2 (5 bases). Trimming took off 5 bases at V and 0 bases at J, with 12 bases between the two ends. This CDR3 has 15 residues. Germline V gene lookup returns CDR1 MNHEY and CDR2 SMNVEV (reference sequence). The CDR3 coding sequence is TGTGCCAGCAGTGAACTAGACTCTAGCACAGATACGCAGTATTTT. Its protein product is CASSELDSSTDTQYF.

The chain joins TRBV7-2 to TRBJ1-6; 10 nucleotides align to TRBD1. The J segment lost 8 bases and the V segment lost 5 bases, leaving 3 bases of the junction unmatched. The V gene's germline CDR1 is SGHTA and CDR2 FQGNSA. CDR3 length equals 14 residues. The CDR3 is CASSLDRGDSPLHF. DNA for the CDR3: TGTGCCAGCAGCCTGGACAGGGGGGATTCACCCCTCCACTTT.